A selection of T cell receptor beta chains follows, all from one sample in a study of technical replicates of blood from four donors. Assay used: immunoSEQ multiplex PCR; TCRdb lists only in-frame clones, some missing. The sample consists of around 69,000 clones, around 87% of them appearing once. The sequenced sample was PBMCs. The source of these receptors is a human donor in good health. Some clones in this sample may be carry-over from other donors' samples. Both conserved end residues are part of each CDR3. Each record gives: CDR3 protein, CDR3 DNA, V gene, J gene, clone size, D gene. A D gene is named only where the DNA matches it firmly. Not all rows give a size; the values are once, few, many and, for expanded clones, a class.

CDR3aa: CASSAGQGVVTQYF
CDR3nt: TGTGCCAGTAGTGCGGGACAGGGCGTCGTGACCCAGTACTTC
v_gene: TRBV19
j_gene: TRBJ2-5
abundance: NA
d_gene: TRBD1

CDR3aa: CASSSDSSYEQYF
CDR3nt: TGTGCCAGCAGTTCGGACAGTAGCTACGAGCAGTACTTC
v_gene: TRBV11-2
j_gene: TRBJ2-7
abundance: few
d_gene: NA

CDR3aa: CASSRPGTGSNEQFF
CDR3nt: TGTGCCAGCAGCCGGCCCGGGACAGGGAGCAATGAGCAGTTCTTC
v_gene: TRBV4-2
j_gene: TRBJ2-1
abundance: NA
d_gene: TRBD1

CDR3aa: CSARTGEGYTF
CDR3nt: TGCAGTGCTAGGACAGGGGAAGGCTACACCTTC
v_gene: TRBV20-1
j_gene: TRBJ1-2
abundance: NA
d_gene: TRBD1

CDR3aa: CASSVGGSGGAVETQYF
CDR3nt: TGTGCCAGCAGCGTAGGAGGTAGCGGGGGGGCTGTTGAGACCCAGTACTTC
v_gene: TRBV9
j_gene: TRBJ2-5
abundance: NA
d_gene: TRBD2

CDR3aa: CASSLERQAKNIQYF
CDR3nt: TGTGCCAGCAGCTTAGAGCGACAGGCCAAAAACATTCAGTACTTC
v_gene: TRBV11-2
j_gene: TRBJ2-4
abundance: NA
d_gene: NA

CDR3aa: CASSQGTGKNQPQHF
CDR3nt: TGTGCCAGCAGCCAGGGGACAGGGAAAAATCAGCCCCAGCATTTT
v_gene: TRBV7-8
j_gene: TRBJ1-5
abundance: NA
d_gene: TRBD1

CDR3aa: CASRAGGRGNIQYF
CDR3nt: TGTGCCAGCAGAGCGGGGGGGCGGGGGAACATTCAGTACTTC
v_gene: TRBV6-5
j_gene: TRBJ2-4
abundance: NA
d_gene: TRBD2

CDR3aa: CAWFSAGELFF
CDR3nt: TGTGCCTGGTTCTCTGCCGGGGAGCTGTTTTTT
v_gene: TRBV30
j_gene: TRBJ2-2
abundance: NA
d_gene: NA

CDR3aa: CASSSSSTGGEVYGYTF
CDR3nt: TGTGCCAGCAGCTCGTCCTCGACAGGGGGCGAGGTCTATGGCTACACCTTC
v_gene: TRBV7-6
j_gene: TRBJ1-2
abundance: NA
d_gene: TRBD1

CDR3aa: CASSPRQDTGELFF
CDR3nt: TGTGCCAGCTCACCCCGACAGGACACCGGGGAGCTGTTTTTT
v_gene: TRBV18
j_gene: TRBJ2-2
abundance: NA
d_gene: NA

CDR3aa: CASSFGTGGYQPQHF
CDR3nt: TGTGCCAGCAGCTTCGGGACAGGGGGCTATCAGCCCCAGCATTTT
v_gene: TRBV5-6
j_gene: TRBJ1-5
abundance: NA
d_gene: TRBD1

CDR3aa: CASSLIAGVADTQYF
CDR3nt: TGCGCCAGCAGCCTAATAGCGGGGGTCGCAGATACGCAGTATTTT
v_gene: TRBV4-3
j_gene: TRBJ2-3
abundance: NA
d_gene: TRBD2

CDR3aa: CAISESYRGIEYGYTF
CDR3nt: TGTGCCATCAGTGAGTCATACAGGGGAATTGAATATGGCTACACCTTC
v_gene: TRBV10-3
j_gene: TRBJ1-2
abundance: NA
d_gene: TRBD1

CDR3aa: CASSSTGTSISLYEQYF
CDR3nt: TGTGCCAGCAGCTCGACCGGGACTAGTATATCCCTTTACGAGCAGTACTTC
v_gene: TRBV5-6
j_gene: TRBJ2-7
abundance: NA
d_gene: TRBD2

CDR3aa: CASSLGQNYNEQFF
CDR3nt: TGTGCCAGCAGCTTAGGGCAGAATTACAATGAGCAGTTCTTC
v_gene: TRBV7-2
j_gene: TRBJ2-1
abundance: NA
d_gene: NA

CDR3aa: CASSPGGPQPQHF
CDR3nt: TGCGCCAGCAGTCCCGGGGGGCCGCAGCCCCAGCATTTT
v_gene: TRBV5-1
j_gene: TRBJ1-5
abundance: NA
d_gene: NA

CDR3aa: CASSQDGDRGLFF
CDR3nt: TGTGCCAGCAGCCAAGATGGGGACAGGGGGCTGTTTTTT
v_gene: TRBV4-2
j_gene: TRBJ1-4
abundance: NA
d_gene: TRBD1

CDR3aa: CASSLRLGRSQETQYF
CDR3nt: TGTGCCAGCAGCTTAAGGTTGGGGAGATCGCAAGAGACCCAGTACTTC
v_gene: TRBV7-8
j_gene: TRBJ2-5
abundance: NA
d_gene: NA

CDR3aa: CASSPQTSGTGANVLTF
CDR3nt: TGTGCCAGCAGTCCCCAGACTAGCGGAACTGGGGCCAACGTCCTGACTTTC
v_gene: TRBV5-4
j_gene: TRBJ2-6
abundance: NA
d_gene: TRBD2

CDR3aa: CASSPGLALIVYEQFF
CDR3nt: TGTGCCAGCAGTCCCGGACTAGCCCTAATAGTCTATGAGCAGTTCTTC
v_gene: TRBV6-6
j_gene: TRBJ2-1
abundance: NA
d_gene: TRBD2

CDR3aa: CASSVSGTSGGTQYF
CDR3nt: TGTGCCAGCAGCGTCTCCGGGACTAGCGGGGGGACCCAGTACTTC
v_gene: TRBV7-2
j_gene: TRBJ2-5
abundance: NA
d_gene: TRBD2

CDR3aa: CASSGVDTEAFF
CDR3nt: TGTGCCAGCAGTGGCGTGGACACTGAAGCTTTCTTT
v_gene: TRBV2
j_gene: TRBJ1-1
abundance: NA
d_gene: NA

CDR3aa: CASTQRGAVYQETQYF
CDR3nt: TGTGCCAGCACCCAACGGGGGGCTGTGTACCAAGAGACCCAGTACTTC
v_gene: TRBV2
j_gene: TRBJ2-5
abundance: NA
d_gene: NA

CDR3aa: CASSPNTVYGYTF
CDR3nt: TGTGCCAGCAGCCCGAATACAGTTTATGGCTACACCTTC
v_gene: TRBV27
j_gene: TRBJ1-2
abundance: NA
d_gene: NA

CDR3aa: CASSQGPPGYYEQYF
CDR3nt: TGCGCCAGCAGCCAGGGCCCCCCGGGGTACTACGAGCAGTACTTC
v_gene: TRBV4-1
j_gene: TRBJ2-7
abundance: NA
d_gene: NA

CDR3aa: CASSQEGGPHEQYF
CDR3nt: TGTGCCAGCAGCCAAGAGGGAGGGCCGCACGAGCAGTACTTC
v_gene: TRBV4-2
j_gene: TRBJ2-7
abundance: NA
d_gene: TRBD2

CDR3aa: CASSLGQGSTGELFF
CDR3nt: TGCGCCAGCAGCTTGGGACAGGGGAGTACCGGGGAGCTGTTTTTT
v_gene: TRBV5-1
j_gene: TRBJ2-2
abundance: NA
d_gene: TRBD1

CDR3aa: CASSEGQGALYGYTF
CDR3nt: TGTGCCAGCAGCGAGGGACAGGGGGCGTTGTATGGCTACACCTTC
v_gene: TRBV9
j_gene: TRBJ1-2
abundance: NA
d_gene: TRBD1

CDR3aa: CASSEARLAGEYEQYF
CDR3nt: TGTGCCAGCAGTGAAGCCCGACTAGCGGGGGAGTACGAGCAGTACTTC
v_gene: TRBV6-1
j_gene: TRBJ2-7
abundance: NA
d_gene: TRBD2

CDR3aa: CASSQPDRPQAIQYF
CDR3nt: TGCGCCAGCAGCCAACCAGACAGGCCGCAGGCCATTCAGTACTTC
v_gene: TRBV4-1
j_gene: TRBJ2-4
abundance: NA
d_gene: NA

CDR3aa: CASSLGQAHYGYTF
CDR3nt: TGCGCCAGCAGCTTGGGACAGGCACACTATGGCTACACCTTC
v_gene: TRBV5-1
j_gene: TRBJ1-2
abundance: few
d_gene: NA

CDR3aa: CATSRGDTDTQYF
CDR3nt: TGTGCCACCAGCAGGGGAGACACAGATACGCAGTATTTT
v_gene: TRBV15
j_gene: TRBJ2-3
abundance: few
d_gene: NA

CDR3aa: CASSDRYEQYF
CDR3nt: TGTGCCAGCAGCGATCGGTACGAGCAGTACTTC
v_gene: TRBV7-2
j_gene: TRBJ2-7
abundance: NA
d_gene: NA

CDR3aa: CASSSLVPKANEQFF
CDR3nt: TGTGCCAGCAGCTCCCTAGTCCCTAAGGCTAATGAGCAGTTCTTC
v_gene: TRBV7-9
j_gene: TRBJ2-1
abundance: NA
d_gene: NA

CDR3aa: CASSAIRGQGPEAQYF
CDR3nt: TGTGCCAGCAGTGCCATTAGGGGACAGGGGCCAGAGGCCCAGTACTTC
v_gene: TRBV25-1
j_gene: TRBJ2-5
abundance: NA
d_gene: TRBD1

CDR3aa: CAWTRGRGNTIYF
CDR3nt: TGTGCCTGGACCAGGGGGCGTGGAAACACCATATATTTT
v_gene: TRBV30
j_gene: TRBJ1-3
abundance: NA
d_gene: TRBD1

CDR3aa: CASSLLTGGRETQYF
CDR3nt: TGTGCCAGCTCACTTTTGACGGGAGGACGGGAGACCCAGTACTTC
v_gene: TRBV18
j_gene: TRBJ2-5
abundance: NA
d_gene: TRBD2

CDR3aa: CARRWTEVGKETQYF
CDR3nt: TGTGCCAGAAGGTGGACGGAGGTGGGGAAAGAGACCCAGTACTTC
v_gene: TRBV2
j_gene: TRBJ2-5
abundance: NA
d_gene: NA

CDR3aa: CASSPTGKQETQYF
CDR3nt: TGCGCCAGCAGTCCCACGGGGAAACAAGAGACCCAGTACTTC
v_gene: TRBV23-1
j_gene: TRBJ2-5
abundance: NA
d_gene: NA

CDR3aa: CASSVEPSGGLYNEQFF
CDR3nt: TGTGCCAGCAGCGTAGAACCTAGCGGGGGGCTCTACAATGAGCAGTTCTTC
v_gene: TRBV9
j_gene: TRBJ2-1
abundance: NA
d_gene: TRBD2

CDR3aa: CASSSGLAIGEQFF
CDR3nt: TGTGCCAGCAGCTCGGGACTAGCTATAGGTGAGCAGTTCTTC
v_gene: TRBV5-4
j_gene: TRBJ2-1
abundance: NA
d_gene: TRBD2

CDR3aa: CASSWGTSGSYGSEQFF
CDR3nt: TGCGCCAGCAGCTGGGGGACTAGCGGGAGTTATGGGAGTGAGCAGTTCTTC
v_gene: TRBV5-1
j_gene: TRBJ2-1
abundance: NA
d_gene: TRBD2

CDR3aa: CASSTPPQPQHF
CDR3nt: TGTGCCAGCAGTACTCCACCTCAGCCCCAGCATTTT
v_gene: TRBV6-6
j_gene: TRBJ1-5
abundance: few
d_gene: NA

CDR3aa: CASSLEFLTSGSTDTQYF
CDR3nt: TGTGCCAGCAGCTTAGAATTCCTGACTAGCGGGAGCACAGATACGCAGTATTTT
v_gene: TRBV7-9
j_gene: TRBJ2-3
abundance: NA
d_gene: TRBD2

CDR3aa: CAWSPWTGYEQYF
CDR3nt: TGTGCCTGGAGTCCCTGGACTGGGTACGAGCAGTACTTC
v_gene: TRBV30
j_gene: TRBJ2-7
abundance: NA
d_gene: NA

CDR3aa: CASSQDRAGGPYEQYF
CDR3nt: TGCGCCAGCAGCCAAGATAGAGCGGGAGGACCCTACGAGCAGTACTTC
v_gene: TRBV4-3
j_gene: TRBJ2-7
abundance: NA
d_gene: TRBD2

CDR3aa: CASSLGTVTYEQYF
CDR3nt: TGTGCCAGCAGCTTAGGGACAGTTACCTACGAGCAGTACTTC
v_gene: TRBV7-2
j_gene: TRBJ2-7
abundance: NA
d_gene: NA

CDR3aa: CASSSDRGPYGYTF
CDR3nt: TGTGCCAGCAGCTCGGACAGGGGGCCCTATGGCTACACCTTC
v_gene: TRBV7-8
j_gene: TRBJ1-2
abundance: few
d_gene: TRBD1

CDR3aa: CAISSGTGSQETQYF
CDR3nt: TGTGCCATCAGCTCCGGGACAGGGTCTCAAGAGACCCAGTACTTC
v_gene: TRBV10-3
j_gene: TRBJ2-5
abundance: NA
d_gene: TRBD1

CDR3aa: CASSESIRVPDTQYF
CDR3nt: TGCGCCAGCAGTGAGTCGATCAGGGTACCAGATACGCAGTATTTT
v_gene: TRBV10-2
j_gene: TRBJ2-3
abundance: once
d_gene: NA

CDR3aa: CASSYGGQGSSYEQYF
CDR3nt: TGTGCCAGCAGTTACGGGGGACAGGGAAGCTCCTACGAGCAGTACTTC
v_gene: TRBV6-6
j_gene: TRBJ2-7
abundance: NA
d_gene: TRBD1

CDR3aa: CASSPGGREAVHF
CDR3nt: TGCGCCAGCAGCCCGGGTGGCAGGGAGGCCGTCCACTTT
v_gene: TRBV4-1
j_gene: TRBJ1-6
abundance: NA
d_gene: NA

CDR3aa: CASRATAEAFF
CDR3nt: TGTGCCAGCAGGGCGACAGCTGAAGCTTTCTTT
v_gene: TRBV28
j_gene: TRBJ1-1
abundance: NA
d_gene: NA